A single sample is the source of the 2 T cell receptor beta chains below, sequenced in a study of cytomegalovirus exposure and HLA in healthy donors. Vbeta (60) and Jbeta (13) primers were used in the PCR. The assay was immunoSEQ multiplex PCR, and TCRdb's table has in-frame clones only and misses some. This table has 130,000 to 150,000 clones, 60% to 85% appearing once. Sequenced input: PBMCs. These receptors originate from a man between 35 and 55 years old in good health and CMV-seropositive.

This clone was seen only once. The chain carries TRBV19 and TRBJ1-2, with D perhaps TRBD1 (6 bases). V dropped 8 bases and J dropped 1 base, with 17 bases sitting between them. The CDR3 has 15 amino acids. Germline V lookup: CDR1 LNHDA, CDR2 SQIVND (reference sequence). The CDR3 region has the DNA TGTGCCAGTCGCTCCTCGGGACATTTTAACTATGGCTACACCTTC. Translating gives CASRSSGHFNYGYTF.

The chain uses TRBV28 and TRBJ2-3, with 8 positions matching TRBD2. Losses at the gene ends were 7 bases for V and 3 bases for J; bases not matched to a gene: 12. The CDR3 loop spans 16 amino acids. Germline CDR1 and CDR2: MDHEN and SYDVKM. The CDR3 coding sequence is TGTGCCAGCAACATCCGGGTGGGACTAGGGACAGATACGCAGTATTTT. Amino acids: CASNIRVGLGTDTQYF.